This T cell receptor beta chain was identified in a study of response to subunit inactivated influenza vaccine. Study findings and constraints: The study's authors posited that every seasonal influenza vaccination enlists few new T cells.

The CDR3 covers 14 residues. Trimming removed 0 bases from V and 4 bases from J; junction bases left unmatched: 2. CDR1 is LNHNV, CDR2 YYDKDF, per germline (reference sequence). TCRdb re-called the RT-PCR reads with MiXCR, one entry per CDR3 protein. Found here are roughly 790,000 distinct CDR3 sequences, 21% of them singletons; the top ten hold approximately 10%. Comment on this clonotype: Antigen unknown.

Sample: PBMCs from blood, taken 5 days after vaccination. This clonotype was obtained from a man aged 45 to 65 who received an inactivated influenza vaccine. The rearrangement links TRBV15 to TRBJ2-7, with 8 bases aligning to TRBD2. CDR3 residues: CATSRDPGGYEQYF. CDR3 DNA: TGTGCCACCAGCAGAGATCCGGGGGGGTACGAGCAGTACTTC.